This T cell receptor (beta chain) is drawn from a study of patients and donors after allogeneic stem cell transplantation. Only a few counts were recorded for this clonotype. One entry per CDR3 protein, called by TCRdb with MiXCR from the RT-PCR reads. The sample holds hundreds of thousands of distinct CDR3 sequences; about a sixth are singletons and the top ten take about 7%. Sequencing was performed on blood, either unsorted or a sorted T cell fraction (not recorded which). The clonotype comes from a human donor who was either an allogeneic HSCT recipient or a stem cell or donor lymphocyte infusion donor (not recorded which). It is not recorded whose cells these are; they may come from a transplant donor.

CDR3 sequence: CASSVGRGETQYF. The CDR3 region has the DNA TGTGCCAGCAGTGTGGGTCGGGGGGAGACCCAGTACTTC. The V and J genes are TRBV2 and TRBJ2-5; tentative D call: TRBD2 (6 bases). The CDR3 totals 13 residues. V shed 4 bases and J shed 5 bases, with 11 bases lying between them. The V gene's germline CDR1 is SNHLY and CDR2 FYNNEI. Filled out from reference TRBV2 and TRBJ2-5, the complete variable domain reads EPEVTQTPSHQVTQMGQEVILRCVPISNHLYFYWYRQILGQKVEFLVSFYNNEISEKSEIFDDQFSVERPDGSNFTLKIRSTKLEDSAMYFCASSVGRGETQYFGPGTRLLVL.